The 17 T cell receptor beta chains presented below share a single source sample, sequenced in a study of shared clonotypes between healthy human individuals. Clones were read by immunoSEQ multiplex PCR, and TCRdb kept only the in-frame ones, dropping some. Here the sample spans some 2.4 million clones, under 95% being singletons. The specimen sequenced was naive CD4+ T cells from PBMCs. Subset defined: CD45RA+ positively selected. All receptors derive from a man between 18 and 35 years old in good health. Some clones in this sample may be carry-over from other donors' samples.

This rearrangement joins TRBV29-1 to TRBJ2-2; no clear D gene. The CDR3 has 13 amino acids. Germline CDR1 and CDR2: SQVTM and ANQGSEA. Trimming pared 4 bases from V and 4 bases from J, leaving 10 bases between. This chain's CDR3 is CSVVSDITGELFF. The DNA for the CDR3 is TGCAGCGTTGTTTCGGATATCACCGGGGAGCTGTTTTTT.

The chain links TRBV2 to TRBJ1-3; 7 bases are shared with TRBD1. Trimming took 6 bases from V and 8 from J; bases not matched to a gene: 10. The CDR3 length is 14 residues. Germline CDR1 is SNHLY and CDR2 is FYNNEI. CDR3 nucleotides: TGTGCCAGCAGCAGGACAGGACAGATGGACACCATATATTTT. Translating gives CASSRTGQMDTIYF.

For the CDR3, the DNA is TGCGCCAGCAGCCAAGATTTCGCTAGCAGCTACTACGAGCAGTACTTC. Translated: CASSQDFASSYYEQYF. The chain uses TRBV4-3 and TRBJ2-7; tentative D call: TRBD2 (5 bases). This CDR3 region has 16 residues. CDR1 and CDR2 (germline): LGHNA, YSLEER. Trimming removed 0 bases from V and 3 bases from J, with 15 bases in between.

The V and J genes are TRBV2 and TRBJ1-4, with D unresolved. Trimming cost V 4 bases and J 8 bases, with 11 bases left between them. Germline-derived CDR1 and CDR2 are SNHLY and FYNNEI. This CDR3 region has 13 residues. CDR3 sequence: CASSGSGHEKLFF. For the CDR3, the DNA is TGTGCCAGCAGTGGGTCAGGCCACGAAAAACTGTTTTTT.

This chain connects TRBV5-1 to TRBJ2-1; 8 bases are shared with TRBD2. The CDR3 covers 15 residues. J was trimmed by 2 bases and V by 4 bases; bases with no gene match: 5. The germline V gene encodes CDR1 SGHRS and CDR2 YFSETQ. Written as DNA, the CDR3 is TGCGCCAGCAGCCGCAGCGGGGGTACCTACAATGAGCAGTTCTTC. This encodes CASSRSGGTYNEQFF.

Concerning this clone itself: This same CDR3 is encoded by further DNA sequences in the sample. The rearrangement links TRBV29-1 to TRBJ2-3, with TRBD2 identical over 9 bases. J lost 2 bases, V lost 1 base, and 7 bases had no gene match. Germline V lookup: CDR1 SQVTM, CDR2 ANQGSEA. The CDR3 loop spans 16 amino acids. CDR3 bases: TGCAGCGTTGAAGTAACCTTAGCGGGAGACACAGATACGCAGTATTTT. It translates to CSVEVTLAGDTDTQYF.

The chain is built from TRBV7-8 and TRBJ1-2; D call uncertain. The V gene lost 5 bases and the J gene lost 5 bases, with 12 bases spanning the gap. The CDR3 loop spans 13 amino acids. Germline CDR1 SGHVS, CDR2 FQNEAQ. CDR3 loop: CASSPPGGYGYTF. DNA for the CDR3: TGTGCCAGCAGCCCCCCGGGAGGGTATGGCTACACCTTC.

CDR3 amino acids: CASTHGASSYEQYF. The CDR3 nucleotides are TGTGCCAGCACCCATGGGGCTAGCTCCTACGAGCAGTACTTC. The genes are TRBV6-5 and TRBJ2-7; possible D gene TRBD1, 5 bases. Germline CDR1 and CDR2: MNHEY and SVGAGI. V lost 7 bases and J lost 0, with 13 bases in between. The CDR3 consists of 14 residues.

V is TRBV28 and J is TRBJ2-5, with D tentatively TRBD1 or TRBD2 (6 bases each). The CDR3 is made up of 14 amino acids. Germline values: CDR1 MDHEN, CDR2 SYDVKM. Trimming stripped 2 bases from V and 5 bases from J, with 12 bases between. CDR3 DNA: TGTGCCAGCAGTTTACCGGGGGCGAGGGAGACCCAGTACTTC. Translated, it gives CASSLPGARETQYF. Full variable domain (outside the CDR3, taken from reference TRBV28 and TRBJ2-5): DVKVTQSSRYLVKRTGEKVFLECVQDMDHENMFWYRQDPGLGLRLIYFSYDVKMKEKGDIPEGYSVSREKKERFSLILESASTNQTSMYLCASSLPGARETQYFGPGTRLLVL.

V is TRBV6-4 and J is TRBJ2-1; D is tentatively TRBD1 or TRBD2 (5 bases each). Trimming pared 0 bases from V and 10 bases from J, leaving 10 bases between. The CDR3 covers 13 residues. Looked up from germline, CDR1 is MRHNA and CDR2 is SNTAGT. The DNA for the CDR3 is TGTGCCAGCAGTGACTCGCCCGGGGCCGAGCAGTTCTTC. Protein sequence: CASSDSPGAEQFF.

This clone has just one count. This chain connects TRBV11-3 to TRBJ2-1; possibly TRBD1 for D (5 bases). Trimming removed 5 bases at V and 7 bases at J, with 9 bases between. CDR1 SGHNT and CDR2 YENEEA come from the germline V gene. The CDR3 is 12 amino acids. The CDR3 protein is CASSTDRNEQFF. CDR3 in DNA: TGTGCCAGCAGCACCGACAGAAATGAGCAGTTCTTC.

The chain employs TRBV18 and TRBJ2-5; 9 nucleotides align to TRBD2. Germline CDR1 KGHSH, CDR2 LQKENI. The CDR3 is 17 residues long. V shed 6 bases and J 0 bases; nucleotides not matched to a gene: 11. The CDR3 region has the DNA TGTGCCAGCTCGTCAACCTGGCCTAGCGGGGACCAAGAGACCCAGTACTTC. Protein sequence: CASSSTWPSGDQETQYF.

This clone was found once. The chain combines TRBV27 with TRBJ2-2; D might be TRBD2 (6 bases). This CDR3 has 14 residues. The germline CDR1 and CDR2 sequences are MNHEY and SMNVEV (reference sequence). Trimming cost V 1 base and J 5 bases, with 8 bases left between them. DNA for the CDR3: TGTGCCAGCAGTTTATGGGGGGAGACCGGGGAGCTGTTTTTT. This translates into CASSLWGETGELFF.

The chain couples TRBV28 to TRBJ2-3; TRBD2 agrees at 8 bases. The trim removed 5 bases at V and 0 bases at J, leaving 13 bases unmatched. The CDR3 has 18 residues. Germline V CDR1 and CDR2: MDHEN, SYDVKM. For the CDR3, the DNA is TGTGCCAGCAGTCTTATCCGACGGGCTAGCGGGAGCACAGATACGCAGTATTTT. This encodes CASSLIRRASGSTDTQYF. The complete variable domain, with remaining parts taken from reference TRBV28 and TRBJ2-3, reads DVKVTQSSRYLVKRTGEKVFLECVQDMDHENMFWYRQDPGLGLRLIYFSYDVKMKEKGDIPEGYSVSREKKERFSLILESASTNQTSMYLCASSLIRRASGSTDTQYFGPGTRLTVL.

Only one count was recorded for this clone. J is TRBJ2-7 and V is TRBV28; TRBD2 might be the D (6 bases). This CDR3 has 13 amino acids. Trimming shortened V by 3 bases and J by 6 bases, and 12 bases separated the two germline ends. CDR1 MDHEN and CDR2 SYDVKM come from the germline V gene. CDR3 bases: TGTGCCAGCAGTTTGATTGGGCGGGGCGAGCAGTACTTC. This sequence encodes CASSLIGRGEQYF.

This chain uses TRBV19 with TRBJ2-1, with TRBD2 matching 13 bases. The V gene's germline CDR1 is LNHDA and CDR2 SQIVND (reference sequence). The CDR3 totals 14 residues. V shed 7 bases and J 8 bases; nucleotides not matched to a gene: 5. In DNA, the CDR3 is TGTGCCAGTACCGGACTAGCGGGAGCCCATGAGCAGTTCTTC. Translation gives CASTGLAGAHEQFF.

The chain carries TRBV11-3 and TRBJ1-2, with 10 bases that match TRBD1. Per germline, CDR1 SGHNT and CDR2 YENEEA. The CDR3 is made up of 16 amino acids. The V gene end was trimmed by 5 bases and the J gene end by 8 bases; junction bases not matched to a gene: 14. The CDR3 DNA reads TGTGCCAGCAGCCCAGGGGCGAGACAGGGGGCCGGAGGCTACACCTTC. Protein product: CASSPGARQGAGGYTF.